This T cell receptor (beta chain) derives from a study of T-cell reconstitution after alpha-beta-depleted transplantation in children (dated by TCRdb to between 2015 and 2016). As for the study more broadly: Using TCR repertoire profiling, the study followed T-cell immune reconstitution in a quantitative way in children after TCRalphabeta/CD19-depleted allogeneic hematopoietic cell transplantation.

Trimming removed 3 bases from V and 4 bases from J, leaving 20 bases between the germline ends. The CDR3 has 17 amino acids, counting the end cysteine and phenylalanine. Only the CDR3 region is kept as DNA, spanning 51 bases read in frame from base 1. CDR1 and CDR2 (LNHNV, YYDKDF) derive from the germline V gene (reference sequence). Study-wide conclusions, independent of this receptor: In some patients, high TCRbeta diversity at day 60 was attributed to recipient T cells and intrathymic progenitors that had survived conditioning. The frequencies of hyperexpanded clones fell over the following months, and after one year, T-cell counts and TCRbeta diversity were mostly attributed to newly produced T cells. The apparently early alphabetaT-cell count recovery about two months after transplant was reportedly dependent on only several hundred rapidly expanded clones derived from non-depleted graft cells.

A word on this clonotype: Its antigen target is currently unknown. Base qualities are not recorded, but no much larger clone differs from it by a single base.

The library was obtained by PCR. For sequencing, an Illumina HiSeq 2500 was employed. Molecular barcoding was employed in the preparation of TCR libraries, with unique molecular identifiers being used to normalize TCRbeta repertoire quantification. TCRdb passed the public sequencing reads through fastp at Q25 and MiXCR, retaining productive beta sequences. One record per CDR3 amino acid sequence lists the most common genes and DNA. For this sample there are 120,000 to 150,000 distinct CDR3 sequences; more than 8% appear just once. The ten largest make up over 15% of the sample. This sample's treatment or condition label indicates: allogeneic hematopoietic cell transplantation with graft depleted of TCRalphabeta T cells and CD19 B cells. The transplant recipients were children given TCRalphabeta/CD19-depleted allogeneic hematopoietic cell grafts.

Material: PBMCs, mostly from graft donor cells, obtained 180 days after TCRalphabeta/CD19-depleted stem cell transplant. The TCR was taken from a female patient between 2 and 10 years old who had a stem cell transplant for congenital amegakaryocytic thrombocytopenia, so the T cells may come from the graft donor. The chain was built from TRBV15 and TRBJ2-3, with the identity of the D gene unclear. CDR3 protein: CATSRGPAETPADTQYF. The sequenced DNA is TGTGCCACCAGCAGGGGCCCGGCTGAGACCCCCGCAGATACGCAGTATTTT.